Shown below are 29 T cell receptor beta chains from a single sample sequenced in a study of blood T cell repertoires in COVID-19. Profiled with immunoSEQ multiplex PCR; TCRdb holds only in-frame clones, not every one. The top ten hold roughly 2.9% of the sample, which has about 270,000 clones, around 93% seen once. The specimen sequenced was PBMCs or T cells enriched from blood (not recorded which). The source of these receptors is a man aged 35 to 55 who had been exposed to COVID-19.

The rearrangement joins TRBV15 to TRBJ1-4, with 10 bases aligning to TRBD1. The CDR3 spans 15 residues. Per germline, CDR1 LNHNV and CDR2 YYDKDF (reference sequence). The junction had 5 bases not matched to a gene; V was cut back by 3 bases and J by 7 bases. The CDR3, as DNA: TGTGCCACCAGCAGCGACAGGGGGCGAGTTGAAAAACTGTTTTTT. It specifies CATSSDRGRVEKLFF.

The genes are TRBV10-3 and TRBJ2-7, with no clear D. V dropped 0 bases and J dropped 0 bases, with 9 bases sitting between them. Germline assignment: CDR1 ENHRY and CDR2 SYGVKD. The CDR3 is made up of 15 amino acids. Here the CDR3 reads CAISESEPNSYEQYF. In DNA, the CDR3 is TGTGCCATCAGTGAGTCCGAGCCTAACTCCTACGAGCAGTACTTC.

This chain connects TRBV19 to TRBJ2-7, with D perhaps TRBD2 (5 bases). V lost 3 bases and J lost 6, with 12 bases in between. CDR3 length: 13 residues. CDR1 and CDR2 from the germline V gene are LNHDA and SQIVND (reference sequence). Here the CDR3 DNA reads TGTGCCAGTAGTATGACCGAGGGTCTCGAGCAGTACTTC. Its protein is CASSMTEGLEQYF.

The CDR3 reads CASSQQAGNEQYF. The CDR3 DNA sequence: TGCGCCAGCAGCCAACAGGCGGGTAACGAGCAGTACTTC. The J gene is TRBJ2-7, the V gene TRBV4-1; a possible D gene is TRBD2 (5 bases). Trimming stripped 2 bases from V and 5 bases from J, with 10 bases between. Germline V lookup: CDR1 MGHRA, CDR2 YSYEKL. This CDR3 has 13 amino acids.

Comments on this clone: A read error may account for a junction end that differs from germline. The chain is built from TRBV2 and TRBJ2-7; D gene uncertain. CDR1 is SNHLY and CDR2 is FYNNEI in the germline V gene. The CDR3 sequence is 12 residues long. CDR3 region: CASSDRYYEQYF. The CDR3 DNA reads as TGTGCCAGCAGTGACAGATACTACGAGCAGTATTTC.

The chain couples TRBV19 to TRBJ1-5; 12 nucleotides line up with TRBD1. There are 14 residues in the CDR3. The germline V gene encodes CDR1 LNHDA and CDR2 SQIVND (reference sequence). With V trimmed by 5 bases and J by 5 bases, 1 base remained unmatched. The CDR3 bases are TGTGCCAGTAGTTGGGACAGGGGGCATCAGCCCCAGCATTTT. It yields the protein CASSWDRGHQPQHF.

The rearrangement links TRBV11-3 to TRBJ2-5; TRBD1 matches 10 bases. J was trimmed by 2 bases and V by 4 bases; bases with no gene match: 4. The length of the CDR3 is 15 residues. Germline CDR1 and CDR2: SGHNT and YENEEA. The CDR3: CASSSGQGVQETQYF. DNA of the CDR3: TGTGCCAGCAGCTCCGGACAGGGGGTACAAGAGACCCAGTACTTC.

The CDR3 here is CAWSVGGSIHEQYF. CDR3 nucleotide sequence: TGTGCCTGGAGTGTAGGCGGGAGTATCCACGAGCAGTACTTC. The chain couples TRBV30 to TRBJ2-7, with 7 bases that match TRBD2. The J segment lost 5 bases and the V segment lost 0 bases, leaving 7 bases of the junction unmatched. CDR1 and CDR2 (germline): GTSNPN, SVGIG (reference sequence). The CDR3 runs to 14 residues. The variable domain in full, with the rest retrieved from reference TRBV30 and TRBJ2-7, is SQTIHQWPATLVQPVGSPLSLECTVEGTSNPNLYWYRQAAGRGLQLLFYSVGIGQISSEVPQNLSASRPQDRQFILSSKKLLLSDSGFYLCAWSVGGSIHEQYFGPGTRLTVT.

The rearrangement links TRBV2 to TRBJ2-2, with TRBD2 matching over 9 bases. The CDR3 loop spans 14 amino acids. Trimming removed 6 bases from V and 4 bases from J; junction bases left unmatched: 3. Per the germline V gene, CDR1 is SNHLY and CDR2 is FYNNEI. The CDR3 DNA follows: TGTGCCAGCAGATATAGCGGGAGCACCGGGGAGCTGTTTTTT. Translating gives CASRYSGSTGELFF.

This chain joins TRBV14 and TRBJ1-1; 7 bases match TRBD1. The germline CDR1 and CDR2 sequences are SGHDN and FVKESK. With 5 bases clipped from V and 4 bases from J, the junction kept 22 bases outside the gene matches. The CDR3 sequence is 19 residues long. The CDR3 DNA sequence: TGTGCCAGCAGCTTACCCACTCGGTTAGGGGGCTTGGGGCGCACTGAAGCTTTCTTT. It specifies CASSLPTRLGGLGRTEAFF.

The genes are TRBV2 and TRBJ2-3; a weak D match, TRBD1 (6 bases). The V end lost 6 bases, the J end lost 7 bases, and 17 bases lay between the germline ends. This CDR3 has 14 amino acids. Looked up from germline, CDR1 is SNHLY and CDR2 is FYNNEI. Written as DNA, the CDR3 is TGTGCCAGCAGACCTGTAGCAGGGGAAAATACGCAGTATTTT. It specifies CASRPVAGENTQYF. The whole variable domain, filled in from reference TRBV2 and TRBJ2-3, reads EPEVTQTPSHQVTQMGQEVILRCVPISNHLYFYWYRQILGQKVEFLVSFYNNEISEKSEIFDDQFSVERPDGSNFTLKIRSTKLEDSAMYFCASRPVAGENTQYFGPGTRLTVL.

The chain employs TRBV12-5 and TRBJ2-1; the match to TRBD2 covers 8 bases. V lost 10 bases and J lost 3; bases outside the gene matches: 14. The CDR3 is 16 residues long. Germline V gives CDR1 LGHNT, CDR2 FRNRAP. CDR3 loop: CATGGDSGNNYNEQFF. DNA of the CDR3: TGTGCTACCGGGGGGGATAGCGGGAATAACTACAATGAGCAGTTCTTC.

The chain uses TRBV19 and TRBJ1-2; possible D gene TRBD1, 6 bases. Germline V gene sequence: CDR1 LNHDA, CDR2 SQIVND (reference sequence). The CDR3 loop spans 12 amino acids. V was pared by 7 bases and J by 7 bases, with 13 bases between. CDR3 region: CASNGGVSGYTF. CDR3 nucleotides: TGTGCCAGTAATGGGGGCGTTAGTGGCTACACCTTC.

The genes are TRBV6-2 or TRBV6-3 and TRBJ2-3; TRBD2 aligns across 7 bases. V trimming: 4 bases; J trimming: 2 bases; junction bases outside the gene matches: 6. The germline CDR1 and CDR2 sequences are MNHEY and SVGEGT. The CDR3 has 15 residues. This chain's CDR3 is CASSFAAGSTDTQYF. The CDR3 nucleotides are TGTGCCAGCAGTTTTGCAGCGGGATCCACAGATACGCAGTATTTT.

The V and J genes are TRBV6-5 and TRBJ1-1; D not certain. Trimming took 2 bases from V and 4 from J, leaving 11 bases between them. From germline, CDR1 is MNHEY and CDR2 SVGAGI. The CDR3 has 14 residues. This CDR3 reads CASSYQEKSTEAFF. CDR3 sequence (DNA): TGTGCCAGCAGTTACCAAGAAAAGAGCACTGAAGCTTTCTTT.

The chain employs TRBV6-8 and TRBJ1-5, with TRBD1 identical over 10 bases. The CDR3 is 15 amino acids. CDR1 is MNHGY, CDR2 SAAAGT, per germline. V trimming: 8 bases; J trimming: 2 bases; junction bases outside the gene matches: 6. CDR3 sequence (DNA): TGTGCCAGCTTCAGACAGGGGGCCTGCAATCAGCCCCAGCATTTT. Amino acid sequence: CASFRQGACNQPQHF.

There are a few counts of this clone. The J gene is TRBJ2-7, the V gene TRBV6-5; weak D call: TRBD1 (5 bases). V shed 5 bases and J shed 0 bases, with 8 bases lying between them. The CDR3 sequence is 13 residues long. The germline CDR1 and CDR2 sequences are MNHEY and SVGAGI. The chain's CDR3 is CASSRQSSYEQYF. CDR3 sequence (DNA): TGTGCCAGCAGTCGACAGAGCTCCTACGAGCAGTACTTC.

The J gene is TRBJ1-1, the V gene TRBV18, with D uncertain. Trimming pared 2 bases from V and 2 bases from J, leaving 9 bases between. CDR3 size: 14 residues. CDR1 KGHSH and CDR2 LQKENI come from the germline V gene. The CDR3 DNA reads TGTGCCAGCTCACCAGGACGGGGAAACACTGAAGCTTTCTTT. Translating it yields CASSPGRGNTEAFF.

The chain is built from TRBV5-6 and TRBJ2-7; a possible D gene is TRBD1 (5 bases). CDR1 SGHDT and CDR2 YYEEEE come from the germline V gene. This CDR3 has 14 residues. Trimming cost V 3 bases and J 2 bases, with 12 bases left between them. CDR3: CASSSTDIPYEQYF. DNA of the CDR3: TGTGCCAGCAGCTCAACGGACATACCCTACGAGCAGTACTTC.

The chain recombines TRBV15 with TRBJ1-4; TRBD1 matches 8 bases. Germline trimming cut 3 bases from V and 0 bases from J; bases unmatched to any gene: 6. Germline values: CDR1 LNHNV, CDR2 YYDKDF (reference sequence). The CDR3 is 17 amino acids. The CDR3 is CATSRGGQVATNEKLFF. DNA of the CDR3: TGTGCCACCAGCAGGGGGGGACAGGTTGCAACTAATGAAAAACTGTTTTTT.

This clone was observed a single time. The gene calls are TRBV6-5 and TRBJ2-7; TRBD2 aligns across 11 bases. CDR3 size: 15 residues. Trimming cost V 2 bases and J 3 bases; bases outside gene matches: 3. Germline-derived CDR1 and CDR2 are MNHEY and SVGAGI. The CDR3 DNA reads as TGTGCCAGCAGTTACGGGACTAGCGGTTACTACGAGCAGTACTTC. It encodes CASSYGTSGYYEQYF.

The rearrangement uses TRBV4-2 and TRBJ1-6; D might be TRBD1 (5 bases). V was cut by 0 bases and J by 1 base, with 19 bases left in between. Germline CDR1 LGHNA, CDR2 YNFKEQ. This CDR3 contains 20 residues. CDR3 region: CASSQDTYRGQKSYNSPLHF. CDR3 sequence (DNA): TGTGCCAGCAGCCAAGATACGTATAGGGGTCAAAAATCCTATAATTCACCCCTCCACTTT.

The gene calls are TRBV7-3 and TRBJ2-5; TRBD2 is a possible D gene (6 bases). The CDR3 spans 11 residues. The germline V and J ends were trimmed by 4 bases and 9 bases, with 9 bases remaining between them. Germline values: CDR1 SGHTA, CDR2 FQGTGA. This chain's CDR3 is CASSSGGPQYF. DNA for the CDR3: TGTGCCAGCAGCTCAGGAGGGCCCCAGTACTTC.

The V gene is TRBV19, the J gene TRBJ2-1; 15 bases fit TRBD2. Per the germline V gene, CDR1 is LNHDA and CDR2 is SQIVND (reference sequence). This CDR3 has 18 amino acids. The junction had 6 bases not matched to a gene; V was cut back by 3 bases and J by 3 bases. This chain's CDR3 is CASSIRGTSGRNYNEQFF. CDR3 coding DNA: TGTGCCAGTAGTATCCGGGGGACTAGCGGGAGGAACTACAATGAGCAGTTCTTC.

This chain uses TRBV11-3 with TRBJ1-1; no definite D call. The ends were cut back, 1 base at V and 11 bases at J, with 17 bases in the middle. Per germline, CDR1 SGHNT and CDR2 YENEEA. This CDR3 spans 14 amino acids. CDR3 region: CASSLGPIEAAAFF. As DNA, the CDR3 is TGTGCCAGCAGCTTAGGGCCCATTGAAGCGGCTGCTTTCTTT.

The J gene is TRBJ2-7, the V gene TRBV6-1; 8 bases are a match to TRBD2. Germline V lookup: CDR1 MNHNS, CDR2 SASEGT. This CDR3 comprises 16 residues. J lost 5 bases, V lost 2 bases, and 11 bases had no gene match. CDR3 amino acids: CASSEKRERGTDEQYF. The CDR3 DNA sequence: TGTGCCAGCAGTGAAAAGCGGGAGAGGGGTACGGACGAGCAGTACTTC.

V is TRBV5-1 and J is TRBJ2-7, with 7 bases fitting TRBD1. The trim removed 1 base at V and 5 bases at J, leaving 9 bases unmatched. The CDR3 spans 15 residues. CDR1 is SGHRS, CDR2 YFSETQ, per germline. The CDR3 region is CASSLKTGTKDEQYF. The CDR3 DNA sequence: TGCGCCAGCAGCTTGAAGACAGGGACCAAGGACGAGCAGTACTTC.

The rearrangement joins TRBV28 to TRBJ1-4, with 11 bases identical to TRBD1. In germline, CDR1 is MDHEN, CDR2 SYDVKM. This CDR3 has 16 amino acids. The V and J ends lost 8 bases and 5 bases, in that order; junction bases with no gene match: 10. The chain's CDR3 is CASGGTGGSINEKLFF. The CDR3 nucleotides are TGTGCCAGCGGTGGGACAGGGGGTAGTATAAATGAAAAACTGTTTTTT.

This chain links TRBV19 with TRBJ2-7, with 9 positions matching TRBD1. The CDR3 loop spans 14 amino acids. Germline V lookup: CDR1 LNHDA, CDR2 SQIVND (reference sequence). V lost 5 bases and J lost 3; bases outside the gene matches: 5. The chain's CDR3 is CASSLGQGGYEQYF. DNA of the CDR3: TGTGCCAGTAGTTTGGGACAGGGTGGCTACGAGCAGTACTTC.